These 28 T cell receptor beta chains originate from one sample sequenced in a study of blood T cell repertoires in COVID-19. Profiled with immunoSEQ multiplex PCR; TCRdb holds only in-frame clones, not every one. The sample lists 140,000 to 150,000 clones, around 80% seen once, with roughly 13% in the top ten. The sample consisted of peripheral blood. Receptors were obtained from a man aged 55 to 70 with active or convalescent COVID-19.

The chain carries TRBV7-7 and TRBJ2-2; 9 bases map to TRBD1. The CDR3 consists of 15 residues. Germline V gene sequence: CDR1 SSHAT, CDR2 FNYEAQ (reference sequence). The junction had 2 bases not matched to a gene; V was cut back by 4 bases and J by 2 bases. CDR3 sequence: CASSSTGGNTGELFF. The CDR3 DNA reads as TGTGCCAGCAGCTCGACAGGGGGAAACACCGGGGAGCTGTTTTTT.

CDR3 in DNA: TGCGCCAGCAGCCAAGAGGAGGGGAGGAATGAGCAGTTCTTC. Translated: CASSQEEGRNEQFF. The rearrangement uses TRBV4-3 and TRBJ2-1; D may be TRBD2 (6 bases). The germline V gene encodes CDR1 LGHNA and CDR2 YSLEER. Deletions cut 0 bases from V and 7 bases from J, with 10 bases between. This CDR3 spans 14 amino acids.

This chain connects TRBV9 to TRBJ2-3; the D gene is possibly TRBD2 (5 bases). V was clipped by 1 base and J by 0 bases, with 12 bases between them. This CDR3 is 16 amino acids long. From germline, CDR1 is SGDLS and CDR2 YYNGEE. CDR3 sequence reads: CASSVSAGSSTDTQYF. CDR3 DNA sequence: TGTGCCAGCAGCGTATCTGCGGGCTCTAGCACAGATACGCAGTATTTT.

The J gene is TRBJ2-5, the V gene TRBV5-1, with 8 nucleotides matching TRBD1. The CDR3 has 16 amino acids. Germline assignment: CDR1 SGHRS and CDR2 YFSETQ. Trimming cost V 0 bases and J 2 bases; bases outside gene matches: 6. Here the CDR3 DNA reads TGCGCCAGCAGCTTGGGCCCAGGGGGCCAGCAAGAGACCCAGTACTTC. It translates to CASSLGPGGQQETQYF.

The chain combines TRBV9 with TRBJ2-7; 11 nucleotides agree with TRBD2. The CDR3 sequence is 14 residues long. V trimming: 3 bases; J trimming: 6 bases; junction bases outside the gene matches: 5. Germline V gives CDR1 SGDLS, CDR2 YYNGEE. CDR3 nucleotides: TGTGCCAGCAGCGGGCTAGCGGGAGGAAGCGAGCAGTACTTC. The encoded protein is CASSGLAGGSEQYF.

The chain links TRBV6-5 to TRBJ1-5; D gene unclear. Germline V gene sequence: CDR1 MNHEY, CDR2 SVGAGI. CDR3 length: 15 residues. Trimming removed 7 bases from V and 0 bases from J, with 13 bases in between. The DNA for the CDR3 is TGTGCCAGCACCAGCGTCATATATAGCAATCAGCCCCAGCATTTT. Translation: CASTSVIYSNQPQHF.

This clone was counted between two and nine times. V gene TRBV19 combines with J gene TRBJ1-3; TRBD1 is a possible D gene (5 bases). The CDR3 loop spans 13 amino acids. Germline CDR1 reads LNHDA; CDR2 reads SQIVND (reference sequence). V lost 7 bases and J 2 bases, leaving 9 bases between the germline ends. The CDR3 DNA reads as TGTGCCAGTAACAAGGGGACTGGAAACACCATATATTTT. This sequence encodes CASNKGTGNTIYF.

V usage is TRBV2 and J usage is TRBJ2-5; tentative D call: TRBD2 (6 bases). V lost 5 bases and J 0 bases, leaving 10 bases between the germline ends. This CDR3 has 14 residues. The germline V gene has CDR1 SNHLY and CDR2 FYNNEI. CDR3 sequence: CASSLRTNQETQYF. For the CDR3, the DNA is TGTGCCAGCAGTCTAAGGACTAACCAAGAGACCCAGTACTTC.

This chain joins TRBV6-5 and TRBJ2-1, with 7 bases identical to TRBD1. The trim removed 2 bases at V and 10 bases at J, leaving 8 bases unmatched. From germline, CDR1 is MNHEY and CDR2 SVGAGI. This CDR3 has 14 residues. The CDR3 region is CASSYEGAMGEQFF. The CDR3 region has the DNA TGTGCCAGCAGTTACGAGGGGGCGATGGGGGAGCAGTTCTTC.

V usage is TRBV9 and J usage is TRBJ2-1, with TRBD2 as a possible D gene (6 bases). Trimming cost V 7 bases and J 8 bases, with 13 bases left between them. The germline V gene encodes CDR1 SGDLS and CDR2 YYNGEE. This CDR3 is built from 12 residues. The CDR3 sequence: CASGRLLHEQFF. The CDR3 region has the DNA TGTGCCAGCGGGAGGCTACTTCATGAGCAGTTCTTC.

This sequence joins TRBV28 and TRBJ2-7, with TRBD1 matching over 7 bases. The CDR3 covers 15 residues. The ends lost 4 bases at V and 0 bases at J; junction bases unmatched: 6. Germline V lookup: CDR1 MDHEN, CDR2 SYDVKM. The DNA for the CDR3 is TGTGCCAGCAGTTCGGTGGCAGGGGGCTCCTACGAGCAGTACTTC. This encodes CASSSVAGGSYEQYF.

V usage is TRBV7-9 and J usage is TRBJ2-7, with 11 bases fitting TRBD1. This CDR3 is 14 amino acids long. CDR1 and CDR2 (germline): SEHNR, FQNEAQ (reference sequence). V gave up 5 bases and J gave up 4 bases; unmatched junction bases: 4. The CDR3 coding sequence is TGTGCCAGCAGCCGGACAGGGGGCGGGTACGAGCAGTACTTC. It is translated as CASSRTGGGYEQYF. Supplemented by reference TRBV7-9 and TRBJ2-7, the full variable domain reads DTGVSQNPRHKITKRGQNVTFRCDPISEHNRLYWYRQTLGQGPEFLTYFQNEAQLEKSRLLSDRFSAERPKGSFSTLEIQRTEQGDSAMYLCASSRTGGGYEQYFGPGTRLTVT.

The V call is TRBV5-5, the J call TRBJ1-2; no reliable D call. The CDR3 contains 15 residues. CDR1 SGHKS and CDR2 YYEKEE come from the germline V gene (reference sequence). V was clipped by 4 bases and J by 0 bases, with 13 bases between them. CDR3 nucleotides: TGTGCCAGCAGCCATCAAAAAGACACTAACTATGGCTACACCTTC. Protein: CASSHQKDTNYGYTF.

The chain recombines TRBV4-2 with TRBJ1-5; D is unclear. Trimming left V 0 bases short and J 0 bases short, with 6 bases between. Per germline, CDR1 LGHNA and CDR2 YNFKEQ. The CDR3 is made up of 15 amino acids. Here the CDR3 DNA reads TGTGCCAGCAGCCAAGACAGGTATAGCAATCAGCCCCAGCATTTT. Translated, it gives CASSQDRYSNQPQHF.

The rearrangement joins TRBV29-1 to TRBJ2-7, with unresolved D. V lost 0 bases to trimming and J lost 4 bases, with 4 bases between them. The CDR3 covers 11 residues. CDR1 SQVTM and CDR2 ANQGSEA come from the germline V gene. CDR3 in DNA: TGCAGCGTTGAAGATCAGTACGAGCAGTACTTC. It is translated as CSVEDQYEQYF.

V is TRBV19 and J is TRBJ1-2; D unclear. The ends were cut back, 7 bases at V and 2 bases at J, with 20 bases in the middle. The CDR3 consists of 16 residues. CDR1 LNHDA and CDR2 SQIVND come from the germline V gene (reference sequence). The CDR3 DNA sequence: TGTGCCAGTACCGCCGGGGTGGACCCGGGGAACTATGGCTACACCTTC. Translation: CASTAGVDPGNYGYTF.

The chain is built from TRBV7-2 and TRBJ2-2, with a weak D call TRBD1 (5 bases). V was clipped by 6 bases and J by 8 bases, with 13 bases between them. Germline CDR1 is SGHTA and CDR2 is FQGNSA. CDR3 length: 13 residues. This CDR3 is CASSTTKGGELFF. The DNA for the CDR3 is TGTGCCAGCAGTACAACTAAGGGGGGGGAGCTGTTTTTT.

The DNA for the CDR3 is TGTGCCAGCAGCGTAGCCGGACAGGGGATGGATACGCAGTATTTT. This codes for CASSVAGQGMDTQYF. The rearrangement uses TRBV9 and TRBJ2-3; TRBD1 aligns across 9 bases. CDR1 is SGDLS and CDR2 is YYNGEE in the germline V gene. V gave up 0 bases and J gave up 6 bases; unmatched junction bases: 5. The CDR3 consists of 15 residues. The full variable domain, its missing parts supplied by reference TRBV9 and TRBJ2-3, is DSGVTQTPKHLITATGQRVTLRCSPRSGDLSVYWYQQSLDQGLQFLIQYYNGEERAKGNILERFSAQQFPDLHSELNLSSLELGDSALYFCASSVAGQGMDTQYFGPGTRLTVL.

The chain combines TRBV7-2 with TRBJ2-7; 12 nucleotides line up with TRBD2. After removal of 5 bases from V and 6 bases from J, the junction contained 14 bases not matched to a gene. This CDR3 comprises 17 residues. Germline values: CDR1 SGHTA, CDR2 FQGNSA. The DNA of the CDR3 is TGTGCCAGCAGCCGTCCGGGACTAGCGGGCCCTACGGGCGAGCAGTACTTC. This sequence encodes CASSRPGLAGPTGEQYF.

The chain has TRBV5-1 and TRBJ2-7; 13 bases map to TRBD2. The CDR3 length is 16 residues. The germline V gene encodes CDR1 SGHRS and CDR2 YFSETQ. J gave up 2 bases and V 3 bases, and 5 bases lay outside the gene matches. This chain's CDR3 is CASSSAGTSGTYEQYF. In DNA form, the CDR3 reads TGCGCCAGCAGCTCCGCCGGGACTAGCGGGACCTACGAGCAGTACTTC.

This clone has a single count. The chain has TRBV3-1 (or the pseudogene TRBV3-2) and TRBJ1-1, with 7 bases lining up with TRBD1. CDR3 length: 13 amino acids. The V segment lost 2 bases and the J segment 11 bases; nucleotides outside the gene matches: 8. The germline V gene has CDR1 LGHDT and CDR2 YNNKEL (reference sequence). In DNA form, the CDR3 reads TGTGCCAGCAGCCAAAGAGGGGGCATCGAGGCTTTCTTT. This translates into CASSQRGGIEAFF.

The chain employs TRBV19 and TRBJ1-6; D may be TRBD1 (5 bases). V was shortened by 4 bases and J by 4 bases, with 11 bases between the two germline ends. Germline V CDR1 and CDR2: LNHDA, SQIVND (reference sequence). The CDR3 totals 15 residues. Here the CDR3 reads CASSNAGRYNSPLHF. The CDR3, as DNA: TGTGCCAGTAGTAACGCGGGACGGTATAATTCACCCCTCCACTTT.

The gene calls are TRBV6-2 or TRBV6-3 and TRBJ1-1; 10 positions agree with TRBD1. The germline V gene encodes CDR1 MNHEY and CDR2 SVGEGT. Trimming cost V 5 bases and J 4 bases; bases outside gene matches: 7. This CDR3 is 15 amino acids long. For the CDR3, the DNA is TGTGCCAGCAGTGACCCGGGACAGGGGTCCACTGAAGCTTTCTTT. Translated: CASSDPGQGSTEAFF.

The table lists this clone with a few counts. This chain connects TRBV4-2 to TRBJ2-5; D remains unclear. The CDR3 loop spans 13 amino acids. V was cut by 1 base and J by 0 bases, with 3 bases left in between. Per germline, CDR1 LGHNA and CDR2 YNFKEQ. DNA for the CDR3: TGTGCCAGCAGCCAAGGGCACCAAGAGACCCAGTACTTC. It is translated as CASSQGHQETQYF.

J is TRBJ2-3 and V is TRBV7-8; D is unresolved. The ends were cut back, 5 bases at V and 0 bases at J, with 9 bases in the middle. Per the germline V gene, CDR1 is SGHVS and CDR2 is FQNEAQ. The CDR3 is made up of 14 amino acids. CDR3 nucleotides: TGTGCCAGCAGCGCCGATCTAAGCACAGATACGCAGTATTTT. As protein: CASSADLSTDTQYF.

Here the CDR3 reads CASRPGLAGVYEQFF. The CDR3, as DNA: TGTGCAAGTCGCCCGGGACTAGCGGGAGTATATGAGCAGTTCTTC. The V call is TRBV12-2, the J call TRBJ2-1; the DNA was not used to check the table's D call, TRBD2. TRBV12-2 is annotated as a pseudogene. The CDR3 sequence is 15 residues long.

The CDR3 DNA reads as TGTGCCAGTAGTAGGGGACAGGGGGCCGGCTACACCTTC. Translation gives CASSRGQGAGYTF. This sequence joins TRBV19 and TRBJ1-2, with 12 bases fitting TRBD1. With V trimmed by 4 bases and J by 8 bases, 2 bases remained unmatched. The germline V gene encodes CDR1 LNHDA and CDR2 SQIVND (reference sequence). The CDR3 is made up of 13 amino acids.

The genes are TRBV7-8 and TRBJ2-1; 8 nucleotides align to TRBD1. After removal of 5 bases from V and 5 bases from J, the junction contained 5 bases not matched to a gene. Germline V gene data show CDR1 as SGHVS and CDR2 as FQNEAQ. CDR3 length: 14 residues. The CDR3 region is CASSPDRVNNEQFF. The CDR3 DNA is TGTGCCAGCAGCCCGGACAGGGTTAACAATGAGCAGTTCTTC.